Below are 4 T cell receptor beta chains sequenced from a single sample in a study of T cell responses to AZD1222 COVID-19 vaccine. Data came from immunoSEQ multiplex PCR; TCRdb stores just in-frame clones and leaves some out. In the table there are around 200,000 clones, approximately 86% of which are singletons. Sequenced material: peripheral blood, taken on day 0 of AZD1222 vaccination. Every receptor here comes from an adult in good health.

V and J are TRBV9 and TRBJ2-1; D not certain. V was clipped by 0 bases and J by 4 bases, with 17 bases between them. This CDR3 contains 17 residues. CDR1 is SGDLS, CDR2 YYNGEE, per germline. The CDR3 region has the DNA TGTGCCAGCAGCGTAGGGTATTCCTATACTCCTTACAATGAGCAGTTCTTC. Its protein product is CASSVGYSYTPYNEQFF.

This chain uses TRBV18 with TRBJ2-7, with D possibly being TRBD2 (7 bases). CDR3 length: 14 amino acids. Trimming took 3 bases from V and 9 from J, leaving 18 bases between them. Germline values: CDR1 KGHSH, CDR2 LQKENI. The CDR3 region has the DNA TGTGCCAGCTCACCCAGCGGGCGGGGGCGAGGGCAGTACTTC. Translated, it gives CASSPSGRGRGQYF. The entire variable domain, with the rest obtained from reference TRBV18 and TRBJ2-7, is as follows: NAGVMQNPRHLVRRRGQEARLRCSPMKGHSHVYWYRQLPEEGLKFMVYLQKENIIDESGMPKERFSAEFPKEGPSILRIQQVVRGDSAAYFCASSPSGRGRGQYFGPGTRLTVT.

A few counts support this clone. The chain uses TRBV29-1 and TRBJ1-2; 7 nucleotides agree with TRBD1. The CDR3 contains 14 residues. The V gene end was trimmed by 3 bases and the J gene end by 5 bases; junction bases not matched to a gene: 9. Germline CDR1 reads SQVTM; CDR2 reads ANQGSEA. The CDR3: CSVDRQGPNYGYTF. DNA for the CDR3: TGCAGCGTTGATAGACAGGGACCCAATTATGGCTACACCTTC.

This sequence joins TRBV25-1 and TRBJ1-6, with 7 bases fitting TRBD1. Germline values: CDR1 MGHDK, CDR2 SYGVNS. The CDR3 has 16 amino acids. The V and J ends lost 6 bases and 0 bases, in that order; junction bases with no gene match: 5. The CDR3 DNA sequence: TGTGCCAGCAGGTTGACAGGGAGCTCCTATAATTCACCCCTCCACTTT. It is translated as CASRLTGSSYNSPLHF.